The present T cell receptor beta chain was sequenced within a study of read filtering for tumor transcriptome and immune sequencing (dated by TCRdb to 2018 to 2021). About the investigation overall: Of the patients in the cohort, 17 were male and fewer than 15 were female, and their mean age was about 72 years, with a range of about 47 to 80. By revised international staging, eight or nine patients were R-ISS I, some 17 were R-ISS II and more than five were R-ISS III. After DNase treatment, whole-transcriptome libraries were prepared with the TruSeq RNA Access Library Prep Kit. TCR-region mapped reads per sample ranged from about 3.5 to 10.27 million with IR-seq versus only about 85 to 1273 with RNA-seq. Using the same bone marrow samples, the study ran both targeted immune repertoire sequencing and bulk whole-transcriptome sequencing and then compared the TCR repertoires from each method. One main goal was a read-filtering strategy for immune repertoire data, in particular deciding whether clonotypes backed by only one read should be removed.

General study outcomes and caveats: Compared with RNA-seq, IR-seq captured clonotypes at much higher depth and more reliably, and a smaller IR-seq throughput was enough to identify most shared clonotypes. The sorted CD138-negative fraction was composed of a mixed bone marrow immune population rather than of purified T cells. When single-read clonotypes were removed, the proportions of shared clonotypes in IR-seq and RNA-seq correlated more strongly. Single-read clonotypes made up approximately 79% of clonotypes but only approximately 4% of total reads in IR-seq, compared with roughly three quarters of clonotypes and 35% to 55% of reads in RNA-seq.

Every patient had bone marrow sampled at the time of active disease. Isolation of bone marrow mononuclear cells was performed by Ficoll-Hypaque density gradient centrifugation. Myeloma plasma cells were removed and CD138-negative cells were obtained by negative selection following labeling with CD138 magnetic microbeads on a MACS separator. Flow cytometry with CD138 antibodies on an Attune NxT was used to check how pure the isolated cells were. TRIzol reagent was used to extract total RNA, and a NanoDrop spectrophotometer was used to quantify the extracted RNA. Paired RNA-seq and IR-seq were performed on the CD138-negative bone marrow sample of each patient. The Immunoverse kit was used to build TCR libraries from around 420 ng RNA, with molecular barcoded adaptors covering alpha/delta and beta/gamma chains. The same RNA used for transcriptome sequencing was used for TCR library preparation. TCR libraries were sequenced on an Illumina HiSeq 4000 with 2 x 150 cycles. In the authors' own workflow: Using MiXCR, which included quality filtering and error correction, TCR reads were aligned to human V, D, J and C references and then assembled into CDR3 clonotypes. Clonotype counts and gene usage diversity were analyzed with the tcR package in R. Raw mapping reads were checked after the RNA-seq reads had been mapped by STAR aligner version 2.5.3a onto the human GRCh37 genome. To test how sequencing depth affects detected clonotypes, IR-seq fastq files were randomly downsampled with Seqtk 1.3. TCRdb reanalyzed the raw reads on its own, using fastp at Q25 for trimming and MiXCR for clone calling, and kept in-frame beta chains. Entries that share a CDR3 protein sequence are merged under the most common genes and DNA. The authors' filters were not applied to this entry. For this sample there are tens of thousands of distinct CDR3 sequences; about 20% appear just once. Approximately 40% of the sample rests with the top ten.

Many counts were recorded for this clonotype. Its antigen specificity is not known. The DNA is left out, because the CDR3 cannot be placed on it with certainty; the CDR3 is given as TCRdb lists it. CDR3 length: 15 amino acids, cysteine to phenylalanine. CDR1 and CDR2 are read off the germline V gene as MGHRA and YSYEKL. The source material was a population of CD138-negative cells sorted from bone marrow. The label giving this sample's cell subset or site can be read as: bone marrow mononuclear cells depleted of CD138+ plasma/myeloma cells by negative magnetic selection. This TCR was recovered from a donor aged 40 or over with multiple myeloma. The sequence is built from TRBV4-1 and TRBJ1-1. The CDR3 region: CASSPSSSGYAEAFF.